The clone carrying this T cell receptor (beta chain) has a single count. What it binds is unknown. The data are from a study of T cell responses to AZD1222 COVID-19 vaccine. Study conclusions and caveats: Among the donors, most were white British and more were female, and clonal diversity was possibly underestimated.

The CDR3 totals 15 residues. Looked up from germline, CDR1 is SGHRS and CDR2 is YFSETQ. Trimming at V came to 0 bases and at J to 5 bases, leaving 2 bases not matched to a gene. TCRdb's copy holds only in-frame clones and misses some; the assay was immunoSEQ multiplex PCR. The sample carries over 85,000 clones, around 89% recorded once. The TCR was taken from an adult in good health. The genes are TRBV5-1 and TRBJ1-6, with TRBD1 matching 7 bases. The sequencing here drew on peripheral blood, taken on day 0 of AZD1222 vaccination. CDR3 residues: CASSLGQGNNSPLHF. The CDR3 DNA sequence: TGCGCCAGCAGCTTGGGACAGGGTAATAATTCACCCCTCCACTTT.